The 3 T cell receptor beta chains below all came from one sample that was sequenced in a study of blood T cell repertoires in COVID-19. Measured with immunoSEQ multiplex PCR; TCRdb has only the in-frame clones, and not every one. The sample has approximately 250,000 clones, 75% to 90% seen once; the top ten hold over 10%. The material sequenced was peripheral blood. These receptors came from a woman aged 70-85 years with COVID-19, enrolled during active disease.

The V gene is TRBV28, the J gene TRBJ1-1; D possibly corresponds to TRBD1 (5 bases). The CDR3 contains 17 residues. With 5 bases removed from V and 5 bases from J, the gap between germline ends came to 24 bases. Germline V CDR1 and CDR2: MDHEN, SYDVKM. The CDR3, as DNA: TGTGCCAGCAGTACGTATCGGGAGGGGTTGAGACTTACTGAAGCTTTCTTT. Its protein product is CASSTYREGLRLTEAFF. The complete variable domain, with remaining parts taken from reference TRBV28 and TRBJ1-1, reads DVKVTQSSRYLVKRTGEKVFLECVQDMDHENMFWYRQDPGLGLRLIYFSYDVKMKEKGDIPEGYSVSREKKERFSLILESASTNQTSMYLCASSTYREGLRLTEAFFGQGTRLTVV.

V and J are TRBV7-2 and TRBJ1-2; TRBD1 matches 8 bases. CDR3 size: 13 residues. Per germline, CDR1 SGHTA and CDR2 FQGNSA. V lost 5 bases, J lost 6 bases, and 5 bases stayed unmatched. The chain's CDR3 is CASSPMTGDGYTF. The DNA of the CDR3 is TGTGCCAGCAGCCCTATGACAGGGGATGGCTACACCTTC.

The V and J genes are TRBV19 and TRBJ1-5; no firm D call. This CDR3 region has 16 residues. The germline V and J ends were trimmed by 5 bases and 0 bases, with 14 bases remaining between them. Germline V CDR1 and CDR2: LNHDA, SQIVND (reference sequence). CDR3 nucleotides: TGTGCCAGTAGTTTCGGCAGGAGGGATAGCAATCAGCCCCAGCATTTT. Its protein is CASSFGRRDSNQPQHF.